Listed below are T cell receptor beta chains from one sample, sequenced in a study of OX40 agonist ivuxolimab in advanced cancers. Assay used: immunoSEQ multiplex PCR; TCRdb lists only in-frame clones, some missing. The sample carries approximately 30,000 clones, 81% recorded once. The material was CD4+ or CD8+ T cells sorted from blood, obtained in a trial of the OX40 agonist ivuxolimab. The receptors originated from an adult with an advanced solid tumor such as melanoma, head and neck, liver or kidney cancer. The CDR3 runs from the conserved cysteine through the conserved F or W. A D gene is named only where the DNA matches it firmly. The size of a clone is reported for some rows only, either as once, few or many, or as a class for expanded clones.

V	size	J	D	DNA	CDR3
TRBV5-6	NA	TRBJ2-1	NA	TGTGCCAGCAACCCACAGGGTGGTAATGAGCAGTTCTTC	CASNPQGGNEQFF
TRBV7-2	NA	TRBJ2-3	NA	TGTGCCAGCAGCATTACTAGTGAAGATACGCAGTATTTT	CASSITSEDTQYF
TRBV4-2	few	TRBJ1-5	NA	TGTGCCAGCAGCCAAGAAGTCCAGCCAAATCAGCCCCAGCATTTT	CASSQEVQPNQPQHF
TRBV5-8	NA	TRBJ2-3	TRBD1	TGTGCCAGCAGCTTGGGGAAAACAGGGGGAGATACGCAGTATTTT	CASSLGKTGGDTQYF
TRBV6-1	NA	TRBJ2-5	NA	TGTGCCAGCAGGAAGACAGATTGGTACCAAGAGACCCAGTACTTC	CASRKTDWYQETQYF
TRBV10-3	NA	TRBJ2-7	TRBD1	TGTGCCATCAGTGATGACAGGGGGAGAGGCTACGAGCAGTACTTC	CAISDDRGRGYEQYF
TRBV6-1	NA	TRBJ2-5	NA	TGTGCCAGCAGTCTAAACGGGCAGAATCAAGAGACCCAGTACTTC	CASSLNGQNQETQYF
TRBV5-1	NA	TRBJ1-1	TRBD1	TGCGCCAGCAGCTTGTTCCGGAGCGGGACAGCGAACACTGAAGCTTTCTTT	CASSLFRSGTANTEAFF
TRBV12-1	NA	TRBJ2-1	NA	TGTGCCAGCAGCCCCTCGGCGTCCTACAATGAGCAGTTCTTC	CASSPSASYNEQFF
TRBV19	NA	TRBJ2-7	NA	TGTGCCAGTATGGGGATGGACGGGAACTCCTACGAGCAGTACTTC	CASMGMDGNSYEQYF
TRBV5-4	NA	TRBJ2-5	NA	TGTGCCAGCAGTTCCAGGGACCTGAGCCAAGAGACCCAGTACTTC	CASSSRDLSQETQYF
TRBV29-1	NA	TRBJ2-3	TRBD1	TGCAGCGTTGCGGAGACAGGGCGGCCGGATACGCAGTATTTT	CSVAETGRPDTQYF
TRBV7-2	once	TRBJ2-5	NA	TGTGCCAGCAGCTTAGGTGTCGGGCGAGAGACCCAGTACTTC	CASSLGVGRETQYF
TRBV19	NA	TRBJ2-7	NA	TGTGCCAGTAGTAGTCAGGGAGGAAGCGAGCAGTACTTC	CASSSQGGSEQYF
TRBV27	NA	TRBJ2-1	TRBD2	TGTGCCAGCAGTTTATTCGGCGGGAGGGTCTACAATGAGCAGTTCTTC	CASSLFGGRVYNEQFF
TRBV7-8	NA	TRBJ2-7	NA	TGTGCCAGCAGCTTAGTTGGGGGGCTGGGGGAGCAGTACTTC	CASSLVGGLGEQYF
TRBV29-1	once	TRBJ2-3	NA	TGCAGCGTTGAAAAGGGGACAGATACGCAGTATTTT	CSVEKGTDTQYF
TRBV18	NA	TRBJ1-1	NA	TGTGCCAGCTCACCGATACAGGACCCCCTTATGAAAGAAGCTGAAGCTTTCTTT	CASSPIQDPLMKEAEAFF
TRBV4-3	NA	TRBJ2-2	NA	TGCGCCAGCAGCCAAGATTTCAACTACAACACCGGGGAGCTGTTTTTT	CASSQDFNYNTGELFF
TRBV5-8	NA	TRBJ2-7	TRBD1	TGTGCCAGCAGCACTGGACAGGGTACTCTCTACGAGCAGTACTTC	CASSTGQGTLYEQYF
TRBV2	NA	TRBJ1-2	TRBD1	TGTGCCAGCATACCCAGGGACAGAAGAGTCTATGGCTACACCTTC	CASIPRDRRVYGYTF
TRBV4-3	NA	TRBJ2-3	TRBD2	TGCGCCAGCGCCATCGGCGGGGGGGCTAGCGGACTGGAAGTGTGCACAGATACGCAGTATTTT	CASAIGGGASGLEVCTDTQYF
TRBV27	NA	TRBJ2-3	TRBD2	TGTGCCAGCAGGGAGCGGGGAATAGATACGCAGTATTTT	CASRERGIDTQYF
TRBV9	few	TRBJ2-6	TRBD1	TGTGCCAGCAGCCCCCGGACAGGGAACTCTGGGGCCAACGTCCTGACTTTC	CASSPRTGNSGANVLTF
TRBV7-3	NA	TRBJ2-3	NA	TGTGCCAGCAGCTTAAACCCCACAGATACGCAGTATTTT	CASSLNPTDTQYF
TRBV5-6	NA	TRBJ2-3	TRBD2	TGTGCCAGCAGCCCCCTAAGCGGGGGGGCCTCAGATACGCAGTATTTT	CASSPLSGGASDTQYF
TRBV7-9	NA	TRBJ2-3	NA	TGTGCCAGCAGCCTAACAGGGGATACGCAGTATTTT	CASSLTGDTQYF
TRBV19	few	TRBJ1-2	TRBD1	TGTGCCAGTAGTTCGGACAGGGTATCTGGCTACACCTTC	CASSSDRVSGYTF